The 17 T cell receptor beta chains below all came from one sample that was sequenced in a study of blood T cell repertoires in COVID-19. Profiling relied on immunoSEQ multiplex PCR, and the TCRdb table lists in-frame clones only, not all of them. The sample holds around 260,000 clones, roughly 90% seen once. The material sequenced was peripheral blood. The receptor set was obtained from a man aged 60-69 years who had recovered from COVID-19.

V gene TRBV6-5 combines with J gene TRBJ2-3; 7 bases fit TRBD2. The CDR3 is 14 residues long. Losses at the gene ends were 7 bases for V and 0 bases for J; bases not matched to a gene: 4. In germline, CDR1 is MNHEY, CDR2 SVGAGI. CDR3 amino acids: CASKPSGSTDTQYF. For the CDR3, the DNA is TGTGCCAGCAAGCCTAGCGGTAGCACAGATACGCAGTATTTT.

The chain is built from TRBV7-2 and TRBJ1-2; the D gene is possibly TRBD1 (5 bases). V lost 1 base and J lost 0, with 9 bases in between. This CDR3 region has 15 residues. The germline CDR1 and CDR2 sequences are SGHTA and FQGNSA. The CDR3 spells CASSLGQLTNYGYTF. CDR3 DNA sequence: TGTGCCAGCAGCTTAGGACAGCTAACTAACTATGGCTACACCTTC.

The chain recombines TRBV7-2 with TRBJ2-1, with 14 positions matching TRBD2. The ends lost 7 bases at V and 13 bases at J; junction bases unmatched: 15. This CDR3 has 16 residues. Germline lookup yields CDR1 SGHTA and CDR2 FQGNSA. The DNA for the CDR3 is TGTGCCAGCACCCCCGAACCGGGACTAGCGGGGGTGCATCAGTTCTTC. This sequence encodes CASTPEPGLAGVHQFF.

The gene calls are TRBV6-5 and TRBJ2-7; 7 nucleotides align to TRBD1. V lost 2 bases, J lost 5 bases, and 6 bases stayed unmatched. Germline values: CDR1 MNHEY, CDR2 SVGAGI. This CDR3 contains 14 residues. The CDR3 region is CASSYGGQMNEQYF. In nucleotides, the CDR3 is TGTGCCAGCAGTTACGGGGGACAGATGAACGAGCAGTACTTC.

This clone has only a few counts. The rearrangement links TRBV6-5 to TRBJ1-6; 7 positions agree with TRBD1. This CDR3 has 14 amino acids. V trimming: 5 bases; J trimming: 8 bases; junction bases outside the gene matches: 6. The germline V gene encodes CDR1 MNHEY and CDR2 SVGAGI. In nucleotides, the CDR3 is TGTGCCAGCAGTAAGGACAGGAAGGATTCACCCCTCCACTTT. Translating it yields CASSKDRKDSPLHF.

This chain links TRBV7-2 with TRBJ2-3; 7 bases agree with TRBD1. This CDR3 is 15 amino acids long. Trimming at V came to 2 bases and at J to 3 bases, leaving 5 bases not matched to a gene. Germline lookup yields CDR1 SGHTA and CDR2 FQGNSA. CDR3 protein: CASSLQGVVTDTQYF. In DNA, the CDR3 is TGTGCCAGCAGCTTACAGGGGGTTGTTACAGATACGCAGTATTTT.

This CDR3 reads CASSPRKGAEQFF. The CDR3, as DNA: TGTGCCAGCAGCCCCAGGAAGGGAGCTGAGCAGTTCTTC. The chain uses TRBV6-5 and TRBJ2-1, with D maybe TRBD2 (5 bases). Germline V CDR1 and CDR2: MNHEY, SVGAGI. The CDR3 runs to 13 residues. V shed 6 bases and J shed 9 bases, with 15 bases lying between them.

This clone appeared once. The chain joins TRBV9 to TRBJ2-1; TRBD2 matches at 7 bases. Germline CDR1 and CDR2: SGDLS and YYNGEE. This CDR3 is built from 16 residues. V lost 4 bases to trimming and J lost 4 bases; unmatched junction nucleotides: 11. The CDR3 coding sequence is TGTGCCAGCAGCCCCCCGGGGAGGGGTGGTTACAATGAGCAGTTCTTC. Protein: CASSPPGRGGYNEQFF.

This chain joins TRBV19 and TRBJ1-1; D is uncertain. Trimming removed 8 bases at V and 3 bases at J, with 7 bases between. The germline CDR1 and CDR2 sequences are LNHDA and SQIVND (reference sequence). The CDR3 extends over 11 amino acids. CDR3 nucleotide sequence: TGTGCCAGTCGGGAGTACACTGAAGCTTTCTTT. Translating it yields CASREYTEAFF.

The chain recombines TRBV6-2 or TRBV6-3 with TRBJ1-2, with TRBD1 identical over 9 bases. Per the germline V gene, CDR1 is MNHEY and CDR2 is SVGEGT. The V segment lost 5 bases and the J segment 7 bases; nucleotides outside the gene matches: 8. The CDR3 runs to 14 residues. CDR3 sequence: CASSTTGTGSGYTF. CDR3 DNA sequence: TGTGCCAGCAGTACCACCGGGACAGGGTCTGGCTACACCTTC.

The chain employs TRBV2 and TRBJ1-2; D remains unclear. V dropped 3 bases and J dropped 1 base, with 18 bases sitting between them. This CDR3 region has 17 residues. Germline loops: CDR1 SNHLY, CDR2 FYNNEI. As DNA, the CDR3 is TGTGCCAGCAGTGATGATCCCACGAGAGTGCTTAACTATGGCTACACCTTC. Protein: CASSDDPTRVLNYGYTF.

J is TRBJ2-1 and V is TRBV5-6; 7 bases match TRBD2. This CDR3 has 16 amino acids. Germline V gene lookup returns CDR1 SGHDT and CDR2 YYEEEE. V shed 0 bases and J 1 base; nucleotides not matched to a gene: 4. The CDR3 sequence: CASSLVGGGSYNEQFF. The CDR3 nucleotides read TGTGCCAGCAGCTTGGTAGGCGGGGGTTCCTACAATGAGCAGTTCTTC. The whole variable domain, filled in from reference TRBV5-6 and TRBJ2-1, reads DAGVTQSPTHLIKTRGQQVTLRCSPKSGHDTVSWYQQALGQGPQFIFQYYEEEERQRGNFPDRFSGHQFPNYSSELNVNALLLGDSALYLCASSLVGGGSYNEQFFGPGTRLTVL.

This chain links TRBV6-5 with TRBJ1-1; 7 positions agree with TRBD1. CDR3 length equals 14 residues. Germline V gene sequence: CDR1 MNHEY, CDR2 SVGAGI. V was clipped by 6 bases and J by 3 bases; unmatched bases: 7. The chain's CDR3 is CASRRQGLDTEAFF. CDR3 nucleotide sequence: TGTGCCAGCAGACGACAGGGTCTGGACACTGAAGCTTTCTTT.

The rearrangement links TRBV4-1 to TRBJ1-1; D gene uncertain. The CDR3 runs to 16 residues. V lost 0 bases and J 5 bases, leaving 16 bases between the germline ends. CDR1 is MGHRA and CDR2 is YSYEKL in the germline V gene. Written as DNA, the CDR3 is TGCGCCAGCAGCCAAGATCCGGCGTTACCGGGGACTGAAGCTTTCTTT. Protein: CASSQDPALPGTEAFF.

The genes are TRBV5-1 and TRBJ1-1; 8 positions match TRBD1. The CDR3 consists of 14 residues. Trimming took 4 bases from V and 11 from J; bases not matched to a gene: 13. Germline V gene lookup returns CDR1 SGHRS and CDR2 YFSETQ. The CDR3 is CASSTVDRAPWAFF. CDR3 in DNA: TGCGCCAGCAGCACGGTGGACAGGGCCCCGTGGGCTTTCTTT.

The rearrangement uses TRBV6-5 and TRBJ2-5; 8 bases map to TRBD1. The CDR3 has 12 amino acids. Germline trimming cut 8 bases from V and 7 bases from J; bases unmatched to any gene: 6. CDR1 and CDR2 (germline): MNHEY, SVGAGI. Here the CDR3 reads CASLTGVWTQYF. In DNA form, the CDR3 reads TGTGCCAGCTTGACAGGGGTGTGGACCCAGTACTTC.

This chain uses TRBV27 with TRBJ1-3; 9 bases fit TRBD1. This CDR3 region has 13 residues. Trimming removed 6 bases from V and 8 bases from J; junction bases left unmatched: 5. From germline, CDR1 is MNHEY and CDR2 SMNVEV (reference sequence). CDR3 residues: CASRGQGGHTIYF. In nucleotides, the CDR3 is TGTGCCAGCAGGGGACAGGGTGGGCACACCATATATTTT.